Following are 24 T cell receptor beta chains from one sample sequenced in a study of blood T cell repertoires in COVID-19. Assay used: immunoSEQ multiplex PCR; TCRdb lists only in-frame clones, some missing. The sample lists fewer than 500,000 clones, roughly nine tenths occurring once. The specimen sequenced was PBMCs or T cells enriched from blood (not recorded which). The receptors come from a man in his thirties or forties who had recovered from COVID-19.

This chain uses TRBV10-3 with TRBJ2-5, with TRBD1 identical over 11 bases. Germline V lookup: CDR1 ENHRY, CDR2 SYGVKD. The J segment lost 2 bases and the V segment lost 6 bases, leaving 2 bases of the junction unmatched. CDR3 length: 14 amino acids. The DNA for the CDR3 is TGTGCCATCAGGGGGACAGGGGGACAAGAGACCCAGTACTTC. Encoded protein: CAIRGTGGQETQYF.

The chain carries TRBV30 and TRBJ2-7; possible D gene TRBD1, 6 bases. The CDR3 extends over 13 amino acids. The V end was cut by 2 bases, the J end by 0 bases, with 8 bases between. Germline lookup yields CDR1 GTSNPN and CDR2 SVGIG (reference sequence). The chain's CDR3 is CAWSLQGSYEQYF. CDR3 coding DNA: TGTGCCTGGAGTTTACAGGGCTCCTACGAGCAGTACTTC.

A single count supports this clone. The same CDR3 can be traced to other DNA sequences in this sample. V is TRBV28 and J is TRBJ1-2; D is uncertain. CDR3 length: 13 residues. V was pared by 2 bases and J by 3 bases, with 7 bases between. CDR1 is MDHEN, CDR2 SYDVKM, per germline. In DNA form, the CDR3 reads TGTGCCAGCAGTTTAGGCCGGGACTATGGCTACACCTTC. Translation gives CASSLGRDYGYTF.

J is TRBJ2-7 and V is TRBV29-1; 7 bases line up with TRBD1. This CDR3 is built from 14 residues. The trim removed 4 bases at V and 0 bases at J, leaving 6 bases unmatched. The germline V gene has CDR1 SQVTM and CDR2 ANQGSEA. The CDR3: CSVGDRPDSYEQYF. The CDR3 DNA reads as TGCAGCGTTGGGGACAGACCCGACTCCTACGAGCAGTACTTC.

The chain uses TRBV12-3 or TRBV12-4 and TRBJ2-1, with TRBD1 matching over 8 bases. The CDR3 is 13 amino acids. J gave up 9 bases and V 6 bases, and 7 bases lay outside the gene matches. CDR3 coding DNA: TGTGCCAGCAGGGCAGGGGGCCGGGGTGAGCAGTTCTTC. Translating it yields CASRAGGRGEQFF.

The chain employs TRBV3-1 (or the pseudogene TRBV3-2) and TRBJ1-2, with D unclear. The germline V gene encodes CDR1 LGHDT and CDR2 YNNKEL (reference sequence). V was shortened by 0 bases and J by 6 bases, with 5 bases between the two germline ends. This CDR3 is built from 12 residues. CDR3 sequence: CASSQDEDGYTF. The CDR3 DNA follows: TGTGCCAGCAGCCAAGATGAGGATGGCTACACCTTC.

This clone was recorded only once. Other DNA sequences of this sample code for an identical CDR3. J is TRBJ2-1 and V is TRBV5-1, with a possible D match to TRBD1 (5 bases). V was pared by 2 bases and J by 2 bases, with 8 bases between. Germline V gene lookup returns CDR1 SGHRS and CDR2 YFSETQ. The CDR3 runs to 14 residues. CDR3 in amino acids: CASSFGQTYNEQFF. CDR3 bases: TGCGCCAGCAGCTTTGGACAAACCTACAATGAGCAGTTCTTC.

This clone was seen once. This chain uses TRBV18 with TRBJ2-6; 7 bases are a match to TRBD1. CDR1 and CDR2 (germline): KGHSH, LQKENI. V gave up 3 bases and J gave up 3 bases; unmatched junction bases: 8. This CDR3 has 17 residues. The CDR3 nucleotides read TGTGCCAGCTCACCTAGACAGGGCCCCTTTGGGGCCAACGTCCTGACTTTC. It translates to CASSPRQGPFGANVLTF.

V and J are TRBV13 and TRBJ2-7; D possibly corresponds to TRBD1 (5 bases). V was shortened by 6 bases and J by 6 bases, with 12 bases between the two germline ends. CDR3 size: 12 residues. The germline V gene has CDR1 PRHDT and CDR2 FYEKMQ (reference sequence). This CDR3 is CASSLRTPEQYF. The CDR3 DNA reads TGTGCCAGCAGTCTTCGGACACCCGAGCAGTACTTC.

The chain joins TRBV27 to TRBJ1-1; 9 positions match TRBD1. This CDR3 is 12 amino acids long. The J segment lost 10 bases and the V segment lost 6 bases, leaving 6 bases of the junction unmatched. Per germline, CDR1 MNHEY and CDR2 SMNVEV (reference sequence). CDR3 DNA: TGTGCCAGCAGGCCTACAGGGGGCCGAGCTTTCTTT. It yields the protein CASRPTGGRAFF.

This sequence joins TRBV13 and TRBJ2-7; 7 bases align to TRBD2. Germline lookup yields CDR1 PRHDT and CDR2 FYEKMQ (reference sequence). This CDR3 has 15 residues. V lost 8 bases and J lost 2; bases outside the gene matches: 12. CDR3 amino acids: CASAVAGSGAYEQYF. For the CDR3, the DNA is TGTGCCAGCGCCGTCGCCGGGAGCGGGGCCTACGAGCAGTACTTC.

This clone is a singleton in its sample. The V gene is TRBV12-3 or TRBV12-4, the J gene TRBJ1-4; D is perhaps TRBD1 (6 bases). CDR3 length: 11 residues. Trimming took 5 bases from V and 10 from J, leaving 8 bases between them. The CDR3, as DNA: TGTGCCAGCAGTGTCAGGGGAAAACTGTTTTTT. This translates into CASSVRGKLFF.

This chain links TRBV19 with TRBJ1-1; D is undetermined. In germline, CDR1 is LNHDA, CDR2 SQIVND (reference sequence). The CDR3 runs to 13 residues. The germline V and J ends were trimmed by 10 bases and 0 bases, with 12 bases remaining between them. In DNA form, the CDR3 reads TGTGCCACCCGGACTTACATGAACACTGAAGCTTTCTTT. This gives the protein CATRTYMNTEAFF.

V is TRBV3-1 (or the pseudogene TRBV3-2) and J is TRBJ1-4; 7 bases agree with TRBD1. Germline V gene data show CDR1 as LGHDT and CDR2 as YNNKEL (reference sequence). V gave up 6 bases and J gave up 8 bases; unmatched junction bases: 12. The CDR3 is made up of 15 amino acids. This chain's CDR3 is CASRRTGTEKEKLFF. The CDR3 bases are TGTGCCAGCAGGCGTACCGGGACAGAAAAGGAAAAACTGTTTTTT.

This sequence joins TRBV5-6 and TRBJ1-5; D gene ambiguous. V gave up 3 bases and J gave up 0 bases, with 10 bases separating them. The CDR3 length is 15 residues. The germline CDR1 and CDR2 sequences are SGHDT and YYEEEE. Here the CDR3 DNA reads TGTGCCAGCAGCTCCCGGGAATATAGCAATCAGCCCCAGCATTTT. As protein: CASSSREYSNQPQHF.

V is TRBV24-1 and J is TRBJ2-1; no definite D call. This CDR3 has 15 residues. In germline, CDR1 is KGHDR, CDR2 SFDVKD. The germline V and J ends were trimmed by 0 bases and 6 bases, with 11 bases remaining between them. The CDR3 DNA sequence: TGTGCCACCAGTGATTTGTTAGCCGCGCCCAATGAGCAGTTCTTC. This sequence encodes CATSDLLAAPNEQFF.

The chain employs TRBV18 and TRBJ1-4, with D possibly TRBD1 on 5 matching bases. The CDR3 runs to 13 residues. Germline CDR1 KGHSH, CDR2 LQKENI. Trimming shortened V by 6 bases and J by 6 bases, and 11 bases separated the two germline ends. The CDR3 nucleotides read TGTGCCAGCTCCGGGGGACGGGATGAAAAACTGTTTTTT. The encoded protein is CASSGGRDEKLFF.

The genes are TRBV28 and TRBJ2-7; the match to TRBD1 covers 8 bases. The germline gives CDR1 MDHEN, CDR2 SYDVKM. V trimming: 8 bases; J trimming: 6 bases; junction bases outside the gene matches: 9. The CDR3 covers 13 residues. The CDR3 region has the DNA TGTGCCAGCGTAAGTGGACAGGGAGGCGAGCAGTACTTC. This encodes CASVSGQGGEQYF.

This chain joins TRBV11-2 and TRBJ2-7, with a tentative D call TRBD2 (6 bases). CDR3 length: 15 residues. CDR1 and CDR2 from the germline V gene are SGHAT and FQNNGV. Trimming took off 3 bases at V and 0 bases at J, with 12 bases between the two ends. CDR3: CASSFNSGSSYEQYF. DNA of the CDR3: TGTGCCAGCAGCTTTAATTCCGGGAGCTCCTACGAGCAGTACTTC.

V is TRBV2 and J is TRBJ1-1; D is unclear. V shed 2 bases and J shed 10 bases, with 20 bases lying between them. The CDR3 loop spans 15 amino acids. Germline CDR1 reads SNHLY; CDR2 reads FYNNEI. CDR3 bases: TGTGCCAGCAGTGAATATGGGAGGTACCAGGACCTAGCTTTCTTT. Protein: CASSEYGRYQDLAFF.

The chain links TRBV10-3 to TRBJ1-1; D is perhaps TRBD1 (6 bases). Trimming shortened V by 2 bases and J by 4 bases, and 17 bases separated the two germline ends. This CDR3 contains 16 residues. CDR1 is ENHRY, CDR2 SYGVKD, per germline. CDR3 DNA sequence: TGTGCCATCAGTGAGCCCCTGGGGGGGGCTTTCACTGAAGCTTTCTTT. Its protein is CAISEPLGGAFTEAFF.

The chain couples TRBV4-1 to TRBJ2-7; TRBD1 matches 7 bases. V gave up 2 bases and J gave up 3 bases; unmatched junction bases: 7. CDR3 length: 15 amino acids. CDR1 and CDR2 from the germline V gene are MGHRA and YSYEKL. The CDR3 region is CASSQNRGLLYEQYF. The CDR3 coding sequence is TGCGCCAGCAGCCAAAACAGGGGTCTCCTCTACGAGCAGTACTTC.

The chain employs TRBV30 and TRBJ2-3; TRBD2 matches 11 bases. The CDR3 is made up of 19 amino acids. Germline loops: CDR1 GTSNPN, CDR2 SVGIG (reference sequence). V lost 0 bases and J lost 0; bases outside the gene matches: 11. CDR3 DNA: TGTGCCTGGAGTGTATCGACTAGCGGGACGCCCCTTAGCACAGATACGCAGTATTTT. This sequence encodes CAWSVSTSGTPLSTDTQYF.

The rearrangement uses TRBV3-1 (or the pseudogene TRBV3-2) and TRBJ2-2; D call uncertain. Trimming removed 2 bases at V and 4 bases at J, with 11 bases between. This CDR3 has 15 amino acids. Germline assignment: CDR1 LGHDT and CDR2 YNNKEL (reference sequence). The chain's CDR3 is CASSQPAPGTGELFF. The CDR3 DNA sequence: TGTGCCAGCAGCCAACCGGCGCCGGGCACCGGGGAGCTGTTTTTT.